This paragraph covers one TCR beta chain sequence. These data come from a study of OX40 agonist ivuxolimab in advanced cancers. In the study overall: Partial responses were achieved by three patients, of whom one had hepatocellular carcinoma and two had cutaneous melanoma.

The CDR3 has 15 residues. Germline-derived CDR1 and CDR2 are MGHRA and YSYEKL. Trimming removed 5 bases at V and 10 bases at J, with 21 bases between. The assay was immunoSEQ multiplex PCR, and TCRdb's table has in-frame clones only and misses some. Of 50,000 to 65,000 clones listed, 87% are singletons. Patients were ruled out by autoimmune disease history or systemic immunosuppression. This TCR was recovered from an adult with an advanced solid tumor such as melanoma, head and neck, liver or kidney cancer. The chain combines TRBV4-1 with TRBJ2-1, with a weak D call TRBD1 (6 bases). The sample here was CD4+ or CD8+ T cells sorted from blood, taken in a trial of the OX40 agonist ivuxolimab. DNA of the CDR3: TGCGCCAGCAGCTCGGGACAAGGACCTGAGGGGGAGCAGTTCTTC. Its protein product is CASSSGQGPEGEQFF.